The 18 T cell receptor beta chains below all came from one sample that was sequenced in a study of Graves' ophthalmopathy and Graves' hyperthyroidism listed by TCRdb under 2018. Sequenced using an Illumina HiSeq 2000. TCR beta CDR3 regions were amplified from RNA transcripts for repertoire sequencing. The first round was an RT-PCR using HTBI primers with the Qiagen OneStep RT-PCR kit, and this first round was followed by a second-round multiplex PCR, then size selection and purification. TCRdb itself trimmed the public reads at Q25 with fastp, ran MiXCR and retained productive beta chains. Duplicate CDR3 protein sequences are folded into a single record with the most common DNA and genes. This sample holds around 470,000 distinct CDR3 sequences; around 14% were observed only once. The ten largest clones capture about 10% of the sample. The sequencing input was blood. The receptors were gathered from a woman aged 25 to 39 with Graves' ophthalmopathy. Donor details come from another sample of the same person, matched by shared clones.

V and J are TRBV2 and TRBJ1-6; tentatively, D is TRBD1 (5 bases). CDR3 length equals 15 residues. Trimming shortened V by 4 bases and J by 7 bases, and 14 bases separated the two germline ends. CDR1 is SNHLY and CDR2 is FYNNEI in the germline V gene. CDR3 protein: CASSVLGAINSPLHF. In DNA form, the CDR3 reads TGTGCCAGCAGTGTACTAGGGGCCATCAATTCACCCCTCCACTTT.

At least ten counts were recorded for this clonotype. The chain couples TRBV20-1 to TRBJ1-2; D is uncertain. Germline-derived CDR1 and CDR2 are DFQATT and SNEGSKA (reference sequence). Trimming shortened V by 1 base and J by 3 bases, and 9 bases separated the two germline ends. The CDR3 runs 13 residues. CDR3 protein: CSARATRDYGYTF. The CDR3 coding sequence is TGCAGTGCTAGAGCGACAAGGGACTATGGCTACACCTTC.

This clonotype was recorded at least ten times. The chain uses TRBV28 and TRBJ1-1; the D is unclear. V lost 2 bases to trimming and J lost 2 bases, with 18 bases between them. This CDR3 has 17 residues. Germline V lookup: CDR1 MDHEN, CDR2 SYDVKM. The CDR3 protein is CASSLGQITPVNTEAFF. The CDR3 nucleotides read TGTGCCAGCAGTTTAGGGCAGATCACTCCAGTTAACACTGAAGCTTTCTTT.

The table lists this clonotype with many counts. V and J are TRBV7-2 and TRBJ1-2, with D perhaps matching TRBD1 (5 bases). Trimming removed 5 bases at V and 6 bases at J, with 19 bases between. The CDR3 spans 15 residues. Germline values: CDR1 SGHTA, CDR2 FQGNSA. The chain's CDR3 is CASSKITGAFDGYTF. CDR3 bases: TGTGCCAGCAGCAAGATCACAGGCGCGTTCGATGGCTACACCTTC.

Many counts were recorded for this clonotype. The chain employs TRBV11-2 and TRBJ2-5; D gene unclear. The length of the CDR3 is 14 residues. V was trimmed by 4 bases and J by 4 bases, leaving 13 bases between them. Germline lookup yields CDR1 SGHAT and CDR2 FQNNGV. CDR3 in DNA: TGTGCCAGCAGCTCAGGTCGCAGATCAGAGACCCAGTACTTC. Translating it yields CASSSGRRSETQYF.

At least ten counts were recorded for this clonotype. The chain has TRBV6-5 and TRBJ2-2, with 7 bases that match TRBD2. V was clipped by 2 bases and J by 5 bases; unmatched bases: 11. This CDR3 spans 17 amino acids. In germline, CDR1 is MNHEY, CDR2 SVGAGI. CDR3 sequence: CASSYRWGGRGTGELFF. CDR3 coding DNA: TGTGCCAGCAGTTACCGGTGGGGCGGGAGAGGAACCGGGGAGCTGTTTTTT.

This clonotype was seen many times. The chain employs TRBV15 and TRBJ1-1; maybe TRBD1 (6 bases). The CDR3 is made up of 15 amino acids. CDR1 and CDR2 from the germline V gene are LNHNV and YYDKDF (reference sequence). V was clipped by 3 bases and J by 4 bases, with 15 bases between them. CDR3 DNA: TGTGCCACCAGCAGGAGGGGGAGCCTATTCACTGAAGCTTTCTTT. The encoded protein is CATSRRGSLFTEAFF. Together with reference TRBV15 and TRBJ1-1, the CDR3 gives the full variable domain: DAMVIQNPRYQVTQFGKPVTLSCSQTLNHNVMYWYQQKSSQAPKLLFHYYDKDFNNEADTPDNFQSRRPNTSFCFLDIRSPGLGDTAMYLCATSRRGSLFTEAFFGQGTRLTVV.

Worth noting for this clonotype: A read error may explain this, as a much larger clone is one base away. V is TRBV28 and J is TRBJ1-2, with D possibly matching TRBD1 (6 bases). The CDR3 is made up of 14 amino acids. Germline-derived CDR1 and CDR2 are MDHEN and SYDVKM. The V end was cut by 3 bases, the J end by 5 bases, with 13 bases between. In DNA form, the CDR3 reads TGTGCCAGCAGTTTCAGGGGAGCTCATTATGGCTACACCTTC. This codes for CASSFRGAHYGYTF.

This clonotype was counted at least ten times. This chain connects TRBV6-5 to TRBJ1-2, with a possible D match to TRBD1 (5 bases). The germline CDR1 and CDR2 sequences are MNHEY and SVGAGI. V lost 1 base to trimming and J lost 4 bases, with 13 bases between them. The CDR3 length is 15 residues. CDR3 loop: CASSYLPLGAYGYTF. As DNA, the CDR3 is TGTGCCAGCAGTTACTTACCGCTAGGGGCCTATGGCTACACCTTC.

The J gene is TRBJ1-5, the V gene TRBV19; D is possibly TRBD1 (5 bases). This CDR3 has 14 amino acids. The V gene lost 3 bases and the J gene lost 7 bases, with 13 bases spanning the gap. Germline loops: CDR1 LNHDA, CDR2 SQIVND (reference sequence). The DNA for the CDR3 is TGTGCCAGTAGTATTACCCAGGGCCCCCAGCCCCAGCATTTT. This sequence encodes CASSITQGPQPQHF.

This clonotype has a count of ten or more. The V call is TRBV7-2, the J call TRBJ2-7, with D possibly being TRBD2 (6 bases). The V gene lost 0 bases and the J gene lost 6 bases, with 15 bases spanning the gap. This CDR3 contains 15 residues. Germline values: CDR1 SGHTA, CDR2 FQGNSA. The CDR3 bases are TGTGCCAGCAGCTTAGCGCGACTAGTTATTAGCGAGCAGTACTTC. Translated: CASSLARLVISEQYF.

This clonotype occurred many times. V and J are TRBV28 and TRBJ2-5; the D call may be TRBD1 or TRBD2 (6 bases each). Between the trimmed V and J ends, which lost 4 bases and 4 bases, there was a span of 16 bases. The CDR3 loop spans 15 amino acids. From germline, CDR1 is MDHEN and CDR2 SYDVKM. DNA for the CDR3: TGTGCCAGCAGTTCTCCTGGGGGGCGGGTAGAGACCCAGTACTTC. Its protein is CASSSPGGRVETQYF.

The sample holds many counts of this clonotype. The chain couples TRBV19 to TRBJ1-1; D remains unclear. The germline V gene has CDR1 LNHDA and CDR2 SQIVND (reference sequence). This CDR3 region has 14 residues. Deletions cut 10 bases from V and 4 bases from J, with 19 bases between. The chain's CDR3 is CATMTLGRGTEAFF. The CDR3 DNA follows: TGTGCCACTATGACACTCGGGCGTGGCACTGAAGCTTTCTTT.

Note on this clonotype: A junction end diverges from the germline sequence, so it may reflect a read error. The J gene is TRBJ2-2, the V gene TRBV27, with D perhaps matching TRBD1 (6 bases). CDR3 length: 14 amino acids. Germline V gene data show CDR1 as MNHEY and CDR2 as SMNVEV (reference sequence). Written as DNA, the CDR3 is TGTGCCTGCAGTCCCCAGGGGTACACCGGGGAGCTGTTTTTT. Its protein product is CACSPQGYTGELFF.

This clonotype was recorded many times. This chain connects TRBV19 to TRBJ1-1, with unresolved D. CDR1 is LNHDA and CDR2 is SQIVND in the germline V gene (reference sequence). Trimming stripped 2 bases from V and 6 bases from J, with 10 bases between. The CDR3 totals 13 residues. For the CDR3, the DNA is TGTGCCAGTAGTATAAAGGTGAGCGCTGAAGCTTTCTTT. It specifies CASSIKVSAEAFF.

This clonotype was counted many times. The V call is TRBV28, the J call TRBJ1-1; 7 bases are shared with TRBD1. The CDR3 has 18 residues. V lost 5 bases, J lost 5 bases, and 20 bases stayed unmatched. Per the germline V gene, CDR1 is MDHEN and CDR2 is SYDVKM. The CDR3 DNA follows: TGTGCCAGCAGTGGACAGGCGAGGGGTGGCCACCTTCGGACTGAAGCTTTCTTT. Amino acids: CASSGQARGGHLRTEAFF.

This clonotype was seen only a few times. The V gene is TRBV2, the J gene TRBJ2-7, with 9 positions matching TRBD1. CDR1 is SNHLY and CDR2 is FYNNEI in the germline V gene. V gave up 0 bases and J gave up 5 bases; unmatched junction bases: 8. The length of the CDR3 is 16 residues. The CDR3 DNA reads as TGTGCCAGCAGTGAAGCGCTTCGAGGGACAGGGAACGAGCAGTACTTC. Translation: CASSEALRGTGNEQYF.

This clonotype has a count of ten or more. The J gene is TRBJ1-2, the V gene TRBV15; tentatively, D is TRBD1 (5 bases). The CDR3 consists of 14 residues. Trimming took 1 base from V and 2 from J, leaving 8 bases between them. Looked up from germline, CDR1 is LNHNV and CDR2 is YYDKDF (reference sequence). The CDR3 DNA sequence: TGTGCCACCAGCAGAGGGGCAGGGAACTATGGCTACACCTTC. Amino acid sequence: CATSRGAGNYGYTF.